This is a list of T cell receptor beta chains from one sample in a study of shared clonotypes between healthy human individuals. Sequencing used immunoSEQ multiplex PCR; TCRdb keeps in-frame clones, though not all of them. The sample holds some 2,000,000 clones, roughly 95% seen once. Material: naive CD8+ T cells sorted from blood. The origin of the receptors is a man aged 18-30 years in good health. CDR3s leave out the opening cysteine and the closing phenylalanine or tryptophan. The order of the fields is V gene, J gene, CDR3 protein.

V gene: TRBV4-1
J gene: TRBJ2-2
CDR3 protein: ASSPRDSDTGELF

V gene: TRBV10-1
J gene: TRBJ2-1
CDR3 protein: ASSESAHYNEQF

V gene: TRBV6-6
J gene: TRBJ2-1
CDR3 protein: ASSYSAVSYNEQF

V gene: TRBV13
J gene: TRBJ2-7
CDR3 protein: ASSLGFSGGSYEQY

V gene: TRBV13
J gene: TRBJ2-2
CDR3 protein: ASSPLTGELF

V gene: TRBV6-5
J gene: TRBJ2-1
CDR3 protein: ASSLGQGLEQF

V gene: TRBV7-9
J gene: TRBJ2-3
CDR3 protein: ASNGGLSSTDTQY

V gene: TRBV5-1
J gene: TRBJ2-3
CDR3 protein: ASSLDGSTDTQY

V gene: TRBV13
J gene: TRBJ2-3
CDR3 protein: ASSLGNTLTSATDTQY

V gene: TRBV27
J gene: TRBJ2-1
CDR3 protein: ASSPSWGDYNDEQF

V gene: TRBV19
J gene: TRBJ2-7
CDR3 protein: ASSTSGTYYEQY

V gene: TRBV10-3
J gene: TRBJ1-1
CDR3 protein: AISDTANTEAF

V gene: TRBV28
J gene: TRBJ2-5
CDR3 protein: ASSLPEGLAGSQETQY

V gene: TRBV5-4
J gene: TRBJ2-5
CDR3 protein: ASSLQRGLQETQY

V gene: TRBV7-8
J gene: TRBJ1-1
CDR3 protein: ASSSGGGLIEAF

V gene: TRBV11-2
J gene: TRBJ1-4
CDR3 protein: ASSEVRTGNEKLF

V gene: TRBV19
J gene: TRBJ1-5
CDR3 protein: ASSIIGREDQPQH

V gene: TRBV6-5
J gene: TRBJ1-1
CDR3 protein: ASKEGPSTEAF

V gene: TRBV27
J gene: TRBJ2-7
CDR3 protein: ASSLLRDAHEQY

V gene: TRBV5-1
J gene: TRBJ2-4
CDR3 protein: ASSLLASVGMAKNIQY

V gene: TRBV5-4
J gene: TRBJ2-1
CDR3 protein: ASSPQGVSSYNEQF

V gene: TRBV6-6
J gene: TRBJ2-3
CDR3 protein: ASRGPMNTDTQY

V gene: TRBV5-6
J gene: TRBJ2-1
CDR3 protein: ASSLWWTGANEQF

V gene: TRBV7-2
J gene: TRBJ2-1
CDR3 protein: ASSRLGLAPNEQF

V gene: TRBV2
J gene: TRBJ1-2
CDR3 protein: ASRVGTGDGYT

V gene: TRBV4-3
J gene: TRBJ1-5
CDR3 protein: ASSQAVEMPNQPQH

V gene: TRBV29-1
J gene: TRBJ1-1
CDR3 protein: SVISGPEAF

V gene: TRBV7-2
J gene: TRBJ2-1
CDR3 protein: ASSSEPGDLGRF

V gene: TRBV5-6
J gene: TRBJ2-7
CDR3 protein: ASSFGSTVIPYEQY

V gene: TRBV5-1
J gene: TRBJ2-2
CDR3 protein: ASSFHDGTGELF

V gene: TRBV11-2
J gene: TRBJ2-1
CDR3 protein: ASSLAGEQF

V gene: TRBV7-9
J gene: TRBJ2-1
CDR3 protein: ASSLAAGGPVYEQF

V gene: TRBV13
J gene: TRBJ2-2
CDR3 protein: ASSLDYNTGELF

V gene: TRBV9
J gene: TRBJ2-7
CDR3 protein: ASSTSPSGSSYEQY

V gene: TRBV19
J gene: TRBJ1-1
CDR3 protein: ASSRTGMNTEAF

V gene: TRBV27
J gene: TRBJ2-2
CDR3 protein: ASSFSGGSGELF

V gene: TRBV27
J gene: TRBJ1-1
CDR3 protein: ASRFGGANTEAF

V gene: TRBV4-1
J gene: TRBJ2-7
CDR3 protein: ASSQDSALEQY

V gene: TRBV7-9
J gene: TRBJ2-7
CDR3 protein: ASSSVSTGYYEQY

V gene: TRBV5-4
J gene: TRBJ1-6
CDR3 protein: ASSSDSFYNSPLH

V gene: TRBV11-2
J gene: TRBJ2-2
CDR3 protein: ASSLDQGYGELF

V gene: TRBV11-2
J gene: TRBJ2-1
CDR3 protein: ASSPSGVPYNEQF

V gene: TRBV7-9
J gene: TRBJ1-2
CDR3 protein: ASSLATVEGYT

V gene: TRBV27
J gene: TRBJ2-7
CDR3 protein: ASSRAGDVYEQY

V gene: TRBV2
J gene: TRBJ1-3
CDR3 protein: ASGRYSGNTIY

V gene: TRBV6-5
J gene: TRBJ1-4
CDR3 protein: ASGFTGTGEKLF

V gene: TRBV10-2
J gene: TRBJ2-3
CDR3 protein: ASRSGREADTQY

V gene: TRBV28
J gene: TRBJ2-5
CDR3 protein: ASSALTDQETQY

V gene: TRBV27
J gene: TRBJ2-3
CDR3 protein: ASTSLVGSLTDTQY

V gene: TRBV27
J gene: TRBJ2-2
CDR3 protein: ASSQRTAATGELF

V gene: TRBV5-1
J gene: TRBJ2-2
CDR3 protein: ASSLEGTLAGELF

V gene: TRBV5-6
J gene: TRBJ2-7
CDR3 protein: ASSLREENEQY

V gene: TRBV4-1
J gene: TRBJ2-7
CDR3 protein: ASSQDDPSAALYEQY